The 32 T cell receptor beta chains presented below share a single source sample, sequenced in a study of robustness of blood B and T cell sequencing. The template for TCR beta quantification was mRNA, not genomic DNA. cDNA synthesis used template switching with a 5' universal priming oligo. Each cDNA molecule was tagged by a 12-nucleotide random UMI. Each CDR3 protein is one row after TCRdb ran MiXCR on the PCR reads. The data hold 1,500 to 2,000 distinct CDR3 sequences, with around half observed a single time. Sequenced input: peripheral blood. The source is a human donor in good health.

The V call is TRBV19, the J call TRBJ2-7; tentative D call: TRBD1 (5 bases). CDR1 LNHDA and CDR2 SQIVND come from the germline V gene (reference sequence). Trimming removed 6 bases from V and 0 bases from J, with 9 bases in between. The CDR3 consists of 13 residues. The CDR3: CASRKTDSYEQYF. CDR3 nucleotides: TGTGCCAGTAGGAAGACAGACTCCTACGAGCAGTACTTC.

V usage is TRBV28 and J usage is TRBJ2-3, with 11 bases aligning to TRBD2. The CDR3 runs to 17 residues. Germline V gene lookup returns CDR1 MDHEN and CDR2 SYDVKM. The junction had 10 bases not matched to a gene; V was cut back by 2 bases and J by 6 bases. CDR3 bases: TGTGCCAGCAGTTTAGTGCCGGTAGCGGGGGGGCCCGATACGCAGTATTTT. Translating gives CASSLVPVAGGPDTQYF.

The V call is TRBV30, the J call TRBJ2-3; D call uncertain. V shed 3 bases and J shed 1 base, with 8 bases lying between them. Germline-derived CDR1 and CDR2 are GTSNPN and SVGIG (reference sequence). CDR3 size: 13 residues. The CDR3 protein is CAWRTAGTDTQYF. For the CDR3, the DNA is TGTGCCTGGAGGACTGCCGGCACAGATACGCAGTATTTT.

Comments on this clonotype: This likely comes from a read error, as the CDR3 has no conserved phenylalanine or tryptophan at its end. The rearrangement joins TRBV10-1 to TRBJ2-2, with no clear D. The germline V and J ends were trimmed by 0 bases and 6 bases, with 8 bases remaining between them. The CDR3 has 14 residues. CDR1 and CDR2 from the germline V gene are WNHNN and SYGVQD (reference sequence). CDR3 residues: CASSESLGAGELFS. CDR3 in DNA: TGCGCCAGCAGTGAGTCGCTTGGTGCCGGGGAGCTGTTTTCT.

V gene TRBV29-1 combines with J gene TRBJ2-7; 10 bases are shared with TRBD1. CDR1 and CDR2 (germline): SQVTM, ANQGSEA. CDR3 size: 13 residues. Losses at the gene ends were 8 bases for V and 3 bases for J; bases not matched to a gene: 7. DNA of the CDR3: TGCAGCATTGCCCGGGACAGGGGCTACGAGCAGTACTTC. Residues: CSIARDRGYEQYF.

This clonotype is hyperexpanded in the sample. V and J are TRBV4-1 and TRBJ1-1; no reliable D call. CDR1 and CDR2 (germline): MGHRA, YSYEKL. This CDR3 region has 15 residues. V shed 2 bases and J shed 1 base, with 11 bases lying between them. The DNA for the CDR3 is TGCGCCAGCAGCCAATGGGTACAGAGGAACACTGAAGCTTTCTTT. Residues: CASSQWVQRNTEAFF.

V is TRBV6-5 and J is TRBJ2-3, with a possible D match to TRBD2 (5 bases). The CDR3 has 17 residues. Germline CDR1 reads MNHEY; CDR2 reads SVGAGI. The V end lost 2 bases, the J end lost 0 bases, and 15 bases lay between the germline ends. CDR3 DNA sequence: TGTGCCAGCAGTTACCTAGCCGTAGACCCTAGCACAGATACGCAGTATTTT. Amino acids: CASSYLAVDPSTDTQYF.

This clonotype has only a few counts. This chain joins TRBV13 and TRBJ1-2; 8 nucleotides align to TRBD1. V lost 7 bases and J lost 7; bases outside the gene matches: 8. The CDR3 length is 13 residues. Germline assignment: CDR1 PRHDT and CDR2 FYEKMQ (reference sequence). CDR3 residues: CASTGQGAGGYTF. CDR3 coding DNA: TGTGCCAGCACCGGACAGGGCGCCGGTGGCTACACCTTC.

The CDR3 DNA reads TGCAGTGCTACTTGGACAGGGGATGAAAAACTGTTTTTT. Protein product: CSATWTGDEKLFF. The V and J genes are TRBV20-1 and TRBJ1-4, with TRBD1 matching 9 bases. The J segment lost 6 bases and the V segment lost 4 bases, leaving 3 bases of the junction unmatched. CDR1 and CDR2 (germline): DFQATT, SNEGSKA (reference sequence). This CDR3 is built from 13 residues.

This clonotype was seen a handful of times. The chain combines TRBV29-1 with TRBJ1-5; D remains unclear. The CDR3 has 13 amino acids. V was clipped by 4 bases and J by 0 bases, with 7 bases between them. Germline V CDR1 and CDR2: SQVTM, ANQGSEA. DNA for the CDR3: TGCAGCGTTGCGCCGTATAGCAATCAGCCCCAGCATTTT. This gives the protein CSVAPYSNQPQHF.

The J gene is TRBJ1-1, the V gene TRBV10-3; no firm D call. The CDR3 is made up of 15 amino acids. V lost 5 bases and J 2 bases, leaving 15 bases between the germline ends. Germline V gene data show CDR1 as ENHRY and CDR2 as SYGVKD. CDR3 sequence: CAISSLQNRNTEAFF. The DNA of the CDR3 is TGTGCCATCAGTTCGCTACAGAACCGAAACACTGAAGCTTTCTTT.

The V and J genes are TRBV27 and TRBJ1-5; D uncertain. Germline assignment: CDR1 MNHEY and CDR2 SMNVEV (reference sequence). V was pared by 4 bases and J by 0 bases, with 7 bases between. The length of the CDR3 is 14 residues. DNA of the CDR3: TGTGCCAGCAGTTCCCGTTATAGCAATCAGCCCCAGCATTTT. It specifies CASSSRYSNQPQHF.

This sequence joins TRBV13 and TRBJ1-1, with D possibly matching TRBD1 (5 bases). The germline V gene has CDR1 PRHDT and CDR2 FYEKMQ (reference sequence). V lost 5 bases to trimming and J lost 5 bases, with 15 bases between them. The CDR3 is 14 residues long. The CDR3 loop reads CASSPTAGGTEAFF. DNA of the CDR3: TGTGCCAGCAGCCCCACAGCGGGGGGGACTGAAGCTTTCTTT.

Comment on this clonotype: The junction shows a germline mismatch at one end, possibly a read error. The chain employs TRBV10-3 and TRBJ2-7, with 16 nucleotides matching TRBD2. This CDR3 has 20 amino acids. Looked up from germline, CDR1 is ENHRY and CDR2 is SYGVKD. The CDR3 DNA sequence: TGTGTCATCAGTGCGGTCTTCGGCGTGGGACTAGCGGGGGGGCCCTACGAGCAGTACTTC. It translates to CVISAVFGVGLAGGPYEQYF.

This rearrangement joins TRBV15 to TRBJ2-1, with 8 nucleotides matching TRBD2. V gave up 1 base and J gave up 6 bases; unmatched junction bases: 5. The V gene's germline CDR1 is LNHNV and CDR2 YYDKDF (reference sequence). The CDR3 loop spans 15 amino acids. The DNA for the CDR3 is TGTGCCACCAGCAGAGTTCGGGGGGGGGGCAATGAGCAGTTCTTC. This encodes CATSRVRGGGNEQFF.

The chain joins TRBV5-1 to TRBJ2-7, with 10 bases that match TRBD1. With V trimmed by 1 base and J by 11 bases, 15 bases remained unmatched. Germline CDR1 and CDR2: SGHRS and YFSETQ. The CDR3 length is 16 residues. CDR3 sequence: CASSLSYGTGVQRKYF. The CDR3 nucleotides are TGCGCCAGCAGCTTGTCCTACGGGACAGGGGTCCAGAGGAAGTACTTC.

In this sample, this clonotype turned up a few times. The chain is built from TRBV2 and TRBJ2-7; D perhaps matches TRBD2 (6 bases). Deletions cut 5 bases from V and 6 bases from J, with 8 bases between. In germline, CDR1 is SNHLY, CDR2 FYNNEI. The CDR3 runs to 11 residues. The CDR3 protein is CASSRGGEQYF. In DNA, the CDR3 is TGTGCCAGCAGTAGGGGAGGCGAGCAGTACTTC.

This rearrangement joins TRBV10-3 to TRBJ2-7, with D unresolved. The CDR3 length is 14 residues. The germline V gene encodes CDR1 ENHRY and CDR2 SYGVKD. With 6 bases removed from V and 0 bases from J, the gap between germline ends came to 12 bases. The CDR3 reads CAIRLTDTSYEQYF. CDR3 nucleotide sequence: TGTGCCATCAGGCTAACCGACACCTCCTACGAGCAGTACTTC.

The V gene is TRBV7-6, the J gene TRBJ2-7; 15 bases fit TRBD2. The CDR3 totals 17 residues. The germline V gene has CDR1 SGHVS and CDR2 FNYEAQ. V lost 5 bases to trimming and J lost 4 bases; unmatched junction nucleotides: 9. Here the CDR3 reads CASSPGLAGGARYEQYF. The CDR3, as DNA: TGTGCCAGCAGCCCGGGACTAGCGGGGGGAGCGAGGTACGAGCAGTACTTC. Full variable domain (rest looked up from reference TRBV7-6 and TRBJ2-7): GAGVSQSPRYKVTKRGQDVALRCDPISGHVSLYWYRQALGQGPEFLTYFNYEAQQDKSGLPNDRFSAERPEGSISTLTIQRTEQRDSAMYRCASSPGLAGGARYEQYFGPGTRLTVT.

The CDR3 bases are TGTGCCATCAGTGAAAGGGGTAGCTCCTACGAGCAGTACTTC. It yields the protein CAISERGSSYEQYF. The gene calls are TRBV10-3 and TRBJ2-7, with a possible D match to TRBD1 (5 bases). V shed 3 bases and J shed 0 bases, with 9 bases lying between them. CDR1 is ENHRY, CDR2 SYGVKD, per germline. The CDR3 has 14 residues.

The chain carries TRBV7-3 and TRBJ1-1; D remains unclear. Trimming took off 5 bases at V and 11 bases at J, with 18 bases between the two ends. CDR3 length equals 13 residues. The germline CDR1 and CDR2 sequences are SGHTA and FQGTGA. In nucleotides, the CDR3 is TGTGCCAGCAGCCCGGACCGCGGACGGAATGCTTTCTTT. Protein: CASSPDRGRNAFF.

The chain employs TRBV12-3 or TRBV12-4 and TRBJ2-3; 7 nucleotides match TRBD2. V was pared by 5 bases and J by 5 bases, with 13 bases of the junction left unmatched. This CDR3 is built from 16 residues. CDR3 residues: CASSPFGRGDGDTQYF. The CDR3 DNA is TGTGCCAGCAGTCCCTTTGGACGGGGGGACGGAGATACGCAGTATTTT.

The J gene is TRBJ1-2, the V gene TRBV30, with 7 bases aligning to TRBD1. This CDR3 is built from 14 residues. With 4 bases clipped from V and 0 bases from J, the junction kept 5 bases outside the gene matches. Germline V gene lookup returns CDR1 GTSNPN and CDR2 SVGIG (reference sequence). The DNA of the CDR3 is TGTGCCTGGAAGTCGGGGACAGCTAACTATGGCTACACCTTC. Its protein is CAWKSGTANYGYTF. Drawing the rest from reference TRBV30 and TRBJ1-2, the complete variable domain is SQTIHQWPATLVQPVGSPLSLECTVEGTSNPNLYWYRQAAGRGLQLLFYSVGIGQISSEVPQNLSASRPQDRQFILSSKKLLLSDSGFYLCAWKSGTANYGYTFGSGTRLTVV.

The rearrangement uses TRBV15 and TRBJ2-1, with TRBD1 identical over 9 bases. Looked up from germline, CDR1 is LNHNV and CDR2 is YYDKDF (reference sequence). V shed 3 bases, J shed 4 bases, and the junction held 10 bases outside the gene matches. CDR3 length: 17 amino acids. The CDR3 DNA is TGTGCCACCAGCAGTTCCCTGTCCGGGACAGGGTACAATGAGCAGTTCTTC. Protein: CATSSSLSGTGYNEQFF.

The rearrangement joins TRBV5-1 to TRBJ1-1, with D unresolved. CDR1 is SGHRS, CDR2 YFSETQ, per germline. The CDR3 is 16 residues long. Trimming shortened V by 2 bases and J by 1 base, and 15 bases separated the two germline ends. The CDR3 protein is CASSFSATEQNTEAFF. The CDR3 DNA follows: TGCGCCAGCAGCTTCTCCGCAACCGAACAGAACACTGAAGCTTTCTTT.

This clonotype has more than one count but fewer than ten. This chain links TRBV10-3 with TRBJ1-1, with no clear D. CDR3 length: 12 amino acids. Germline CDR1 ENHRY, CDR2 SYGVKD. Here the CDR3 DNA reads TGTGCAAGCTCAGACGTGAACACTGAAGCTTTCTTT. This translates into CASSDVNTEAFF.

The chain has TRBV7-9 and TRBJ1-2, with 8 bases fitting TRBD1. Germline CDR1 reads SEHNR; CDR2 reads FQNEAQ (reference sequence). Germline trimming cut 3 bases from V and 5 bases from J; bases unmatched to any gene: 5. There are 14 residues in the CDR3. DNA for the CDR3: TGTGCCAGCAGCTTCGGACAGGGAATATATGGCTACACCTTC. This codes for CASSFGQGIYGYTF. Looking up the rest from reference TRBV7-9 and TRBJ1-2 gives the full variable domain: DTGVSQNPRHKITKRGQNVTFRCDPISEHNRLYWYRQTLGQGPEFLTYFQNEAQLEKSRLLSDRFSAERPKGSFSTLEIQRTEQGDSAMYLCASSFGQGIYGYTFGSGTRLTVV.

The chain employs TRBV15 and TRBJ2-3, with D unresolved. The CDR3 has 16 amino acids. Germline values: CDR1 LNHNV, CDR2 YYDKDF (reference sequence). Trimming removed 0 bases at V and 0 bases at J, with 10 bases between. This chain's CDR3 is CATSRDPPSSTDTQYF. The CDR3 region has the DNA TGTGCCACCAGCAGAGATCCCCCCTCTAGCACAGATACGCAGTATTTT.

The V and J genes are TRBV5-1 and TRBJ2-2; TRBD1 is a possible D gene (6 bases). Per germline, CDR1 SGHRS and CDR2 YFSETQ. The CDR3 runs 12 residues. V was clipped by 6 bases and J by 8 bases, with 11 bases between them. CDR3 nucleotides: TGCGCCAGCACCCAGGGGACGGGGGAGCTGTTTTTT. Translated: CASTQGTGELFF.

This clonotype was seen once. V gene TRBV7-2 combines with J gene TRBJ2-1, with D possibly being TRBD1 or TRBD2 (6 bases each). The CDR3 totals 12 residues. V was pared by 2 bases and J by 11 bases, with 10 bases between. Germline V lookup: CDR1 SGHTA, CDR2 FQGNSA. CDR3 sequence: CASSLTGAKQFF. The CDR3 nucleotides read TGTGCCAGCAGCTTAACGGGGGCTAAGCAGTTCTTC.

The J gene is TRBJ2-2, the V gene TRBV5-4, with 9 bases identical to TRBD2. The germline gives CDR1 SGHNT, CDR2 YYREEE (reference sequence). This CDR3 region has 16 residues. The V gene end was trimmed by 4 bases and the J gene end by 5 bases; junction bases not matched to a gene: 9. The CDR3: CASSPTASGGTGELFF. DNA for the CDR3: TGTGCCAGCAGCCCGACGGCCAGCGGGGGGACCGGGGAGCTGTTTTTT.

V usage is TRBV2 and J usage is TRBJ1-6; D gene ambiguous. The CDR3 spans 15 residues. V shed 6 bases and J shed 4 bases, with 13 bases lying between them. Germline V CDR1 and CDR2: SNHLY, FYNNEI. The CDR3 DNA reads as TGTGCCAGCAGCCTTCAGGAGGGATATAATTCACCCCTCCACTTT. It translates to CASSLQEGYNSPLHF. The full variable domain, in which reference TRBV2 and TRBJ1-6 provide the parts outside the CDR3, is EPEVTQTPSHQVTQMGQEVILRCVPISNHLYFYWYRQILGQKVEFLVSFYNNEISEKSEIFDDQFSVERPDGSNFTLKIRSTKLEDSAMYFCASSLQEGYNSPLHFGNGTRLTVT.